Listed here are 22 T cell receptor beta chains from one sample, sequenced in a study of T-cell reconstitution after alpha-beta-depleted transplantation in children (dated by TCRdb to 2015 to 2016). The sample's treatment or condition label, in plain terms: allogeneic hematopoietic cell transplantation with graft depleted of TCRalphabeta T cells and CD19 B cells. Libraries were built with PCR. The run used an Illumina HiSeq 2500. Molecular barcoding was employed in the preparation of TCR libraries, with unique molecular identifiers being used to normalize TCRbeta repertoire quantification. Using fastp at Q25 and MiXCR, TCRdb reprocessed the public reads and kept productive beta chains. A single entry per CDR3 protein holds the most common genes and DNA from its merged rows. In this sample the table shows approximately 500,000 distinct CDR3 sequences, 27% of which occur a single time. The ten largest clones represent under 45% of the sample.

The sequences come from PBMCs, collected before TCRalphabeta/CD19-depleted stem cell transplant. Receptors originate from a boy in the first two years of life with Wiskott-Aldrich syndrome, due to receive a stem cell transplant.

This chain connects TRBV4-1 to TRBJ2-1; 9 bases match TRBD2. Trimming took 3 bases from V and 5 from J; bases not matched to a gene: 5. The CDR3 is 15 residues long. The germline gives CDR1 MGHRA, CDR2 YSYEKL. CDR3 DNA: TGCGCCAGCAGCCAGGGACTAGCCCCAAACAATGAGCAGTTCTTC. Amino acids: CASSQGLAPNNEQFF.

The J gene is TRBJ1-5, the V gene TRBV20-1, with 11 nucleotides matching TRBD1. The CDR3 loop spans 14 amino acids. Germline V CDR1 and CDR2: DFQATT, SNEGSKA (reference sequence). Trimming took 6 bases from V and 10 from J; bases not matched to a gene: 11. The CDR3 sequence is CSAGLGQGARPQHF. DNA of the CDR3: TGCAGTGCCGGACTCGGACAGGGGGCGCGACCCCAGCATTTT.

The CDR3 is CASTNPGLAVYNEQFF. In DNA form, the CDR3 reads TGTGCCAGCACTAATCCGGGACTAGCGGTCTACAATGAGCAGTTCTTC. The genes are TRBV2 and TRBJ2-1, with 11 bases that match TRBD2. In germline, CDR1 is SNHLY, CDR2 FYNNEI. The V gene end was trimmed by 7 bases and the J gene end by 3 bases; junction bases not matched to a gene: 8. This CDR3 has 16 amino acids.

V usage is TRBV29-1 and J usage is TRBJ2-1; D is ambiguous. Germline CDR1 SQVTM, CDR2 ANQGSEA. Trimming removed 7 bases from V and 6 bases from J, with 19 bases in between. The CDR3 has 14 amino acids. The CDR3 loop reads CSALERTYGNEQFF. Here the CDR3 DNA reads TGCAGCGCCCTGGAGAGGACGTATGGCAATGAGCAGTTCTTC.

The chain carries TRBV20-1 and TRBJ2-5; no clear D gene. The V gene lost 0 bases and the J gene lost 8 bases, with 10 bases spanning the gap. CDR1 is DFQATT and CDR2 is SNEGSKA in the germline V gene (reference sequence). This CDR3 region has 12 residues. The CDR3 DNA follows: TGCAGTGCTAGAGAGAACCCCGATACCCAGTACTTC. This encodes CSARENPDTQYF.

In this sample, this clonotype turned up a few times. The gene calls are TRBV18 and TRBJ2-3, with TRBD2 identical over 10 bases. This CDR3 region has 15 residues. The germline gives CDR1 KGHSH, CDR2 LQKENI. V lost 4 bases to trimming and J lost 3 bases; unmatched junction nucleotides: 4. The chain's CDR3 is CASSLLAGDTDTQYF. CDR3 sequence (DNA): TGTGCCAGCTCACTTCTAGCGGGAGATACAGATACGCAGTATTTT.

The chain links TRBV12-3 or TRBV12-4 to TRBJ2-5; D possibly matches TRBD1 or TRBD2 (5 bases each). The V end lost 0 bases, the J end lost 5 bases, and 13 bases lay between the germline ends. This CDR3 comprises 15 residues. CDR3: CASSLALGTSETQYF. The CDR3 DNA follows: TGTGCCAGCAGTTTAGCGCTGGGGACCTCGGAGACCCAGTACTTC.

This clonotype showed up just a few times. This rearrangement joins TRBV9 to TRBJ2-3; D unclear. This CDR3 region has 14 residues. Trimming took off 4 bases at V and 4 bases at J, with 13 bases between the two ends. In germline, CDR1 is SGDLS, CDR2 YYNGEE. The CDR3 bases are TGTGCCAGCAGCCCAAAACGACTCGCAGATACGCAGTATTTT. Amino acids: CASSPKRLADTQYF.

The chain joins TRBV28 to TRBJ2-7; D ambiguous. This CDR3 is 13 amino acids long. The germline V gene encodes CDR1 MDHEN and CDR2 SYDVKM. The germline V and J ends were trimmed by 6 bases and 6 bases, with 15 bases remaining between them. The CDR3 DNA is TGTGCCAGCAGCCATAGCCCTTGGGGCGAGCAGTACTTC. Protein product: CASSHSPWGEQYF. Using reference TRBV28 and TRBJ2-7 for the parts outside the CDR3, the full variable domain is DVKVTQSSRYLVKRTGEKVFLECVQDMDHENMFWYRQDPGLGLRLIYFSYDVKMKEKGDIPEGYSVSREKKERFSLILESASTNQTSMYLCASSHSPWGEQYFGPGTRLTVT.

The rearrangement uses TRBV11-2 and TRBJ2-1; TRBD2 matches at 11 bases. CDR3 length: 17 residues. CDR1 is SGHAT, CDR2 FQNNGV, per germline. V lost 4 bases, J lost 0 bases, and 5 bases stayed unmatched. The CDR3 protein is CASSSFSGRASYNEQFF. Written as DNA, the CDR3 is TGTGCCAGCAGCTCATTTAGCGGGAGGGCCTCCTACAATGAGCAGTTCTTC. Looking up the rest from reference TRBV11-2 and TRBJ2-1 gives the full variable domain: EAGVAQSPRYKIIEKRQSVAFWCNPISGHATLYWYQQILGQGPKLLIQFQNNGVVDDSQLPKDRFSAERLKGVDSTLKIQPAKLEDSAVYLCASSSFSGRASYNEQFFGPGTRLTVL.

This clonotype was observed a handful of times. The rearrangement uses TRBV5-1 and TRBJ2-7, with D unresolved. CDR1 and CDR2 (germline): SGHRS, YFSETQ. The CDR3 runs to 13 residues. V was cut by 2 bases and J by 5 bases, with 11 bases left in between. The CDR3 sequence: CASSFPGGNEQYF. The CDR3 coding sequence is TGCGCCAGCAGCTTTCCCGGTGGGAACGAGCAGTACTTC.

This clonotype came up a few times. The chain has TRBV20-1 and TRBJ1-2; TRBD1 might be the D (6 bases). Germline CDR1 is DFQATT and CDR2 is SNEGSKA (reference sequence). V shed 3 bases and J shed 8 bases, with 16 bases lying between them. The CDR3 sequence is 13 residues long. The CDR3 reads CSASPLTRGGYTF. The CDR3 DNA is TGCAGTGCTAGCCCGCTTACCAGGGGCGGCTACACCTTC.

This chain links TRBV7-8 with TRBJ1-3; 8 bases match TRBD1. Trimming cost V 1 base and J 0 bases; bases outside gene matches: 14. The CDR3 is 20 residues long. The germline V gene encodes CDR1 SGHVS and CDR2 FQNEAQ. CDR3 amino acids: CASSLGPGQAAPYSGNTIYF. In DNA, the CDR3 is TGTGCCAGCAGCTTAGGGCCGGGACAGGCCGCCCCTTACTCTGGAAACACCATATATTTT.

A few counts support this clonotype. This chain connects TRBV19 to TRBJ2-1; D gene uncertain. Germline V CDR1 and CDR2: LNHDA, SQIVND (reference sequence). Trimming left V 5 bases short and J 0 bases short, with 14 bases between. This CDR3 comprises 16 residues. This CDR3 is CASSALRLPSYNEQFF. The DNA of the CDR3 is TGTGCCAGTAGTGCCCTCCGGCTGCCCTCCTACAATGAGCAGTTCTTC.

The chain couples TRBV4-1 to TRBJ1-1; possibly TRBD1 for D (6 bases). The CDR3 has 17 amino acids. V lost 4 bases, J lost 1 base, and 19 bases lay in between. From germline, CDR1 is MGHRA and CDR2 YSYEKL. The CDR3 sequence is CASSLETGGRQNTEAFF. DNA for the CDR3: TGCGCCAGCAGCCTTGAGACAGGAGGCCGCCAGAACACTGAAGCTTTCTTT.

This chain connects TRBV30 to TRBJ2-7, with unresolved D. The CDR3 is 11 residues long. Trimming cost V 3 bases and J 5 bases, with 8 bases left between them. Per the germline V gene, CDR1 is GTSNPN and CDR2 is SVGIG (reference sequence). The CDR3 reads CAWRAGHEQYF. The DNA for the CDR3 is TGTGCCTGGAGGGCAGGACACGAGCAGTACTTC.

V gene TRBV12-3 or TRBV12-4 combines with J gene TRBJ1-5; possibly TRBD1 for D (5 bases). The CDR3 has 16 residues. Trimming took 5 bases from V and 2 from J, leaving 16 bases between them. Written as DNA, the CDR3 is TGTGCCAGCAGTGTACGACAGACCGCCGGCAATCAGCCCCAGCATTTT. It specifies CASSVRQTAGNQPQHF.

This clonotype was seen only a few times. This chain uses TRBV5-5 with TRBJ2-7; unclear D gene. In germline, CDR1 is SGHKS, CDR2 YYEKEE (reference sequence). The V end lost 1 base, the J end lost 0 bases, and 11 bases lay between the germline ends. The length of the CDR3 is 15 residues. For the CDR3, the DNA is TGTGCCAGCAGCTTGACCCCATGGTCCTCCTACGAGCAGTACTTC. Translating gives CASSLTPWSSYEQYF.

The sample holds a few counts of this clonotype. Here the CDR3 DNA reads TGCGCCAGCAGCTTCGGGGACACTGAACGGAATGAGCAGTTCTTC. Translated: CASSFGDTERNEQFF. The rearrangement uses TRBV5-1 and TRBJ2-1, with a weak D call TRBD1 (6 bases). The CDR3 loop spans 15 amino acids. In germline, CDR1 is SGHRS, CDR2 YFSETQ. V lost 2 bases, J lost 7 bases, and 16 bases lay in between. The whole variable domain, filled in from reference TRBV5-1 and TRBJ2-1, reads KAGVTQTPRYLIKTRGQQVTLSCSPISGHRSVSWYQQTPGQGLQFLFEYFSETQRNKGNFPGRFSGRQFSNSRSEMNVSTLELGDSALYLCASSFGDTERNEQFFGPGTRLTVL.

V gene TRBV27 combines with J gene TRBJ2-1; D possibly corresponds to TRBD2 (6 bases). V was trimmed by 6 bases and J by 1 base, leaving 13 bases between them. There are 15 residues in the CDR3. Germline V CDR1 and CDR2: MNHEY, SMNVEV (reference sequence). The CDR3 reads CASSRLGTSYNEQFF. CDR3 in DNA: TGTGCCAGCAGCAGACTAGGTACATCCTACAATGAGCAGTTCTTC.

The V and J genes are TRBV5-1 and TRBJ1-5; a possible D gene is TRBD1 (5 bases). Trimming took 0 bases from V and 1 from J, leaving 8 bases between them. Germline V gene data show CDR1 as SGHRS and CDR2 as YFSETQ. The CDR3 is 15 residues long. The CDR3 here is CASSLGPGSNQPQHF. The DNA of the CDR3 is TGCGCCAGCAGCTTGGGGCCAGGGAGCAATCAGCCCCAGCATTTT.

The chain joins TRBV7-3 to TRBJ1-1; the D gene is possibly TRBD1 (5 bases). The V end lost 1 base, the J end lost 4 bases, and 7 bases lay between the germline ends. The germline V gene has CDR1 SGHTA and CDR2 FQGTGA. The CDR3 has 13 amino acids. In DNA form, the CDR3 reads TGTGCCAGCAGCTTAAAGACAGCCACTGAAGCTTTCTTT. Encoded protein: CASSLKTATEAFF.